The 16 T cell receptor beta chains presented below share a single source sample, sequenced in a study of OX40 agonist ivuxolimab in advanced cancers. Some clones are missing from TCRdb's copy, which holds only in-frame ones; the method was immunoSEQ multiplex PCR. The table includes about 77,000 clones, roughly 85% detected once. The material was CD4+ or CD8+ T cells sorted from blood, obtained in a trial of the OX40 agonist ivuxolimab. Receptor source: an adult with an advanced solid tumor such as melanoma, head and neck, liver or kidney cancer.

The chain carries TRBV10-3 and TRBJ2-1, with TRBD1 matching over 8 bases. Germline CDR1 ENHRY, CDR2 SYGVKD. Losses at the gene ends were 5 bases for V and 6 bases for J; bases not matched to a gene: 9. The CDR3 is 15 residues long. The CDR3, as DNA: TGTGCCATCAGTAAAACAGGGGGTACCTTCAATGAGCAGTTCTTC. Amino acids: CAISKTGGTFNEQFF.

The chain has TRBV6-1 and TRBJ1-5; 7 bases align to TRBD1. The CDR3 runs to 15 residues. With 8 bases clipped from V and 4 bases from J, the junction kept 11 bases outside the gene matches. Per the germline V gene, CDR1 is MNHNS and CDR2 is SASEGT. This CDR3 is CASLWTGGGNQPQHF. CDR3 sequence (DNA): TGTGCCAGCCTTTGGACAGGAGGGGGGAATCAGCCCCAGCATTTT.

The chain carries TRBV10-3 and TRBJ2-3; 9 bases are a match to TRBD1. V lost 7 bases to trimming and J lost 7 bases; unmatched junction nucleotides: 12. This CDR3 is 15 amino acids long. Germline V gene sequence: CDR1 ENHRY, CDR2 SYGVKD. CDR3 residues: CAITPGQGFQNTQYF. The CDR3 nucleotides are TGTGCCATCACGCCGGGACAGGGTTTTCAGAATACGCAGTATTTT.

The chain is built from TRBV5-1 and TRBJ2-7, with D uncertain. The CDR3 loop spans 14 amino acids. The germline CDR1 and CDR2 sequences are SGHRS and YFSETQ. V dropped 4 bases and J dropped 0 bases, with 11 bases sitting between them. The CDR3 is CASSPRGDSYEQYF. The DNA for the CDR3 is TGCGCCAGCAGCCCTCGAGGTGACTCCTACGAGCAGTACTTC.

The V gene is TRBV10-2, the J gene TRBJ1-4, with a weak D call TRBD1 (6 bases). V was pared by 3 bases and J by 4 bases, with 9 bases between. This CDR3 region has 14 residues. CDR1 is WSHSY, CDR2 SAAADI, per germline. CDR3 nucleotide sequence: TGCGCCAGCAGTGACAGGGGAGGTAATGAAAAACTGTTTTTT. The encoded protein is CASSDRGGNEKLFF.

V is TRBV5-4 and J is TRBJ2-7; the D gene could be TRBD1 or TRBD2 (5 bases each). This CDR3 is 14 amino acids long. Germline assignment: CDR1 SGHNT and CDR2 YYREEE (reference sequence). Trimming took 4 bases from V and 2 from J, leaving 13 bases between them. CDR3 bases: TGTGCCAGCAGCAGCCGGGACCTCACCTACGAGCAGTACTTC. Translated: CASSSRDLTYEQYF.

The chain couples TRBV7-2 to TRBJ2-5, with D tentatively TRBD2 (6 bases). V was cut by 8 bases and J by 2 bases, with 18 bases left in between. The CDR3 runs to 15 residues. Germline V CDR1 and CDR2: SGHTA, FQGNSA. The CDR3: CASGGLIGVQETQYF. DNA for the CDR3: TGTGCCAGCGGTGGACTAATCGGAGTTCAAGAGACCCAGTACTTC.

The chain employs TRBV2 and TRBJ1-1; no reliable D call. Germline V CDR1 and CDR2: SNHLY, FYNNEI. CDR3 length equals 12 residues. With 6 bases removed from V and 12 bases from J, the gap between germline ends came to 17 bases. CDR3 sequence reads: CASSDPDSVSFF. Here the CDR3 DNA reads TGTGCCAGCAGCGATCCTGACTCTGTATCTTTCTTT.

This clone has only one observation. J is TRBJ1-1 and V is TRBV11-2; possible D gene TRBD1, 6 bases. The CDR3 contains 15 residues. With 1 base removed from V and 1 base from J, the gap between germline ends came to 10 bases. The V gene's germline CDR1 is SGHAT and CDR2 FQNNGV. The CDR3 protein is CASSLVGGGNTEAFF. The CDR3 bases are TGTGCCAGCAGCTTAGTCGGAGGGGGGAACACTGAAGCTTTCTTT.

V is TRBV19 and J is TRBJ2-7, with 7 nucleotides matching TRBD1. After removal of 4 bases from V and 0 bases from J, the junction contained 3 bases not matched to a gene. Germline assignment: CDR1 LNHDA and CDR2 SQIVND (reference sequence). CDR3 size: 14 residues. The DNA of the CDR3 is TGTGCCAGTAGTACGGCAGGGGGCTCCTACGAGCAGTACTTC. It specifies CASSTAGGSYEQYF.

This clone was recorded only once. This chain connects TRBV12-5 to TRBJ1-2; D not certain. CDR3 length: 15 residues. CDR1 and CDR2 from the germline V gene are LGHNT and FRNRAP. V was trimmed by 5 bases and J by 4 bases, leaving 17 bases between them. As DNA, the CDR3 is TGTGCTAGTGGTCCCTCCTTGGCCCGCTTCTATGGCTACACCTTC. Its translation: CASGPSLARFYGYTF.

The chain links TRBV29-1 to TRBJ1-5, with TRBD1 as a possible D gene (5 bases). Trimming stripped 7 bases from V and 9 bases from J, with 22 bases between. The CDR3 is 14 residues long. Germline assignment: CDR1 SQVTM and CDR2 ANQGSEA. CDR3 protein: CSARGTALDGPQHF. The CDR3 DNA sequence: TGCAGCGCCCGAGGGACGGCGCTGGATGGGCCCCAGCATTTT.

This rearrangement joins TRBV7-2 to TRBJ1-6, with a tentative D call TRBD1 (5 bases). Germline V lookup: CDR1 SGHTA, CDR2 FQGNSA. Trimming took 4 bases from V and 7 from J, leaving 11 bases between them. The CDR3 covers 14 residues. The CDR3 sequence: CASSSRQINSPLHF. The CDR3 nucleotides are TGTGCCAGCAGCTCTAGACAGATCAATTCACCCCTCCACTTT.

The V call is TRBV18, the J call TRBJ2-4; 12 nucleotides match TRBD1. CDR1 KGHSH and CDR2 LQKENI come from the germline V gene. CDR3 length: 16 amino acids. Unmatched junction bases numbered 3, after V lost 0 bases and J lost 6 bases. The CDR3 nucleotides read TGTGCCAGCTCACCACCGGGGGACAGGGGGCGAAACATTCAGTACTTC. Translating it yields CASSPPGDRGRNIQYF.

The DNA of the CDR3 is TGTGCCAGCTCACCAATAAGGACCACTGGAAACACCATATATTTT. Protein sequence: CASSPIRTTGNTIYF. This chain joins TRBV18 and TRBJ1-3; D call uncertain. The germline gives CDR1 KGHSH, CDR2 LQKENI. The CDR3 sequence is 15 residues long. V gave up 2 bases and J gave up 2 bases, with 10 bases separating them.

This chain uses TRBV6-5 with TRBJ1-2, with D perhaps matching TRBD1 (5 bases). CDR1 and CDR2 (germline): MNHEY, SVGAGI. The CDR3 contains 14 residues. Trimming stripped 2 bases from V and 4 bases from J, with 11 bases between. CDR3 in DNA: TGTGCCAGCAGTTACGGGGGGGAGGTCTATGGCTACACCTTC. This translates into CASSYGGEVYGYTF.